The sequence of this T cell receptor (beta chain) was determined in a study of T-cell memory formation after mild COVID-19. The overall study: Largely donor-specific sequence clusters came from two donors.

Whole-study results and caveats: Whereas later expanders leaned CD4+, clones contracting day 15 to 85 showed a balanced CD4/CD8 makeup. Most CD4+ clones that shrank were in CM and EM, while CD8+ ones turned up in EMRA.

Using constant-segment primers, 5'RACE produced TCR alpha and TCR beta cDNA libraries carrying sample barcodes and UMIs. In TCRdb, the 5' RACE reads were re-called with MiXCR into one record per CDR3 protein. The sample consists of some 180,000 distinct CDR3 sequences, around 18% of them appearing once. Comment on this clonotype: The antigen is unknown.

Input material: PBMCs or a T cell subset sorted from them (not recorded which). This clonotype was sampled from a young man who had mild COVID-19 (a few samples of this study predate the infection). Cell type and time point are not known.

The CDR3 spells CASSVGRSGELFF. The CDR3 DNA is TGTGCCAGCAGCGTAGGGCGCTCCGGGGAGCTGTTTTTT. The chain is built from TRBV9 and TRBJ2-2, with D unresolved. Per the germline V gene, CDR1 is SGDLS and CDR2 is YYNGEE. The CDR3 has 13 residues. V was shortened by 0 bases and J by 6 bases, with 6 bases between the two germline ends.